This is a list of T cell receptor beta chains from one sample in a study of blood T cell repertoires in COVID-19. Only in-frame clones appear in the TCRdb table, and some are missing; sequencing was by immunoSEQ multiplex PCR. The sample lists fewer than 250,000 clones; roughly four fifths were seen once. Source material: peripheral blood. These receptors all come from a woman in her forties or fifties with acute or convalescent COVID-19. Each CDR3 is given with its conserved first and last residue. A D gene is named only where the DNA matches it firmly. Rows give clone size only sometimes, using once, few, many, or a class for an expanded clone.

J gene: TRBJ2-2
D gene: TRBD1
V gene: TRBV12-5
clone size: .
CDR3 DNA: TGTGCTAGTGGGGTGGACAGGGTCGGGGAGCTGTTTTTT
CDR3 protein: CASGVDRVGELFF

J gene: TRBJ2-2
D gene: TRBD1
V gene: TRBV30
clone size: few
CDR3 DNA: TGTGCCTGGAGTGGACAGGGCATGAACACCGGGGAGCTGTTTTTT
CDR3 protein: CAWSGQGMNTGELFF

J gene: TRBJ1-6
D gene: .
V gene: TRBV6-2/TRBV6-3
clone size: .
CDR3 DNA: TGTGCCAGCAGCCCTTCCGGCGGGACGAATAATTCACCCCTCCACTTT
CDR3 protein: CASSPSGGTNNSPLHF

J gene: TRBJ2-1
D gene: TRBD2
V gene: TRBV6-5
clone size: .
CDR3 DNA: TGTGCCAGCAGTTACGGCACTAGCGGGAAGGGGGATGAGCAGTTCTTC
CDR3 protein: CASSYGTSGKGDEQFF

J gene: TRBJ1-6
D gene: .
V gene: TRBV7-8
clone size: .
CDR3 DNA: TGTGCCAGCAGCCCTTTGGGGGGGGCGGGAGACTCACCCCTCCACTTT
CDR3 protein: CASSPLGGAGDSPLHF

J gene: TRBJ1-1
D gene: .
V gene: TRBV11-2
clone size: .
CDR3 DNA: TGTGCCAGCAGCTCTCGACCAGGGTACACTGAAGCTTTCTTT
CDR3 protein: CASSSRPGYTEAFF

J gene: TRBJ1-1
D gene: .
V gene: TRBV3-1/TRBV3-2
clone size: .
CDR3 DNA: TGTGCCAGCAGCCAAGATTTAGGGCGGGCGGCTTTCTTT
CDR3 protein: CASSQDLGRAAFF

J gene: TRBJ1-6
D gene: TRBD1
V gene: TRBV5-1
clone size: .
CDR3 DNA: TGCGCCAGCAGCATGGGACAGCTCGTCGGTTCACCCCTCCACTTT
CDR3 protein: CASSMGQLVGSPLHF

J gene: TRBJ2-3
D gene: TRBD2
V gene: TRBV25-1
clone size: few
CDR3 DNA: TGTGCCAGCGGTCCTAGCGGGGGGGCAAAGACGCAGTATTTT
CDR3 protein: CASGPSGGAKTQYF

J gene: TRBJ2-2
D gene: .
V gene: TRBV27
clone size: .
CDR3 DNA: TGTGCCAGCAGTTGGGTGATAGGGGCGCAGGGCGGGGAGCTGTTTTTT
CDR3 protein: CASSWVIGAQGGELFF

J gene: TRBJ2-3
D gene: TRBD2
V gene: TRBV11-3
clone size: .
CDR3 DNA: TGTGCCAGCACGCCCGGGGGGACGGACACGCATACGCAGTATTTT
CDR3 protein: CASTPGGTDTHTQYF

J gene: TRBJ2-3
D gene: TRBD2
V gene: TRBV19
clone size: .
CDR3 DNA: TGTGCCAGTAATAGCATAGCGGGGCCCACAGATACGCAGTATTTT
CDR3 protein: CASNSIAGPTDTQYF

J gene: TRBJ2-2
D gene: TRBD2
V gene: TRBV29-1
clone size: many
CDR3 DNA: TGCAGTGGGGAGGGAGACACCGGGGAGCTGTTTTTT
CDR3 protein: CSGEGDTGELFF

J gene: TRBJ2-7
D gene: .
V gene: TRBV5-8
clone size: .
CDR3 DNA: TGTGCCAGCAGCTTGGCCGAAGGGGGGGTCCACGAGCAGTACTTC
CDR3 protein: CASSLAEGGVHEQYF

J gene: TRBJ2-7
D gene: .
V gene: TRBV3-1/TRBV3-2
clone size: few
CDR3 DNA: TGTGCCAGCAGCCAAGGCCCGGGACTCGAAAGCTTC
CDR3 protein: CASSQGPGLESF

J gene: TRBJ2-2
D gene: .
V gene: TRBV18
clone size: .
CDR3 DNA: TGTGCCAGCTCACCTCCAGTCGGGGTCGGGTCCGCGAACACCGGGGAGCTGTTTTTT
CDR3 protein: CASSPPVGVGSANTGELFF

J gene: TRBJ2-2
D gene: .
V gene: TRBV2
clone size: .
CDR3 DNA: TGTGCCAGCAGCGCAGACAGGTCGAACACCGGGGAGCTGTTTTTT
CDR3 protein: CASSADRSNTGELFF

J gene: TRBJ2-2
D gene: TRBD2
V gene: TRBV5-1
clone size: .
CDR3 DNA: TGCGCCAGCAGCTTGGAACTAGCGGGGAGTTCGAACACCGGGGAGCTGTTTTTT
CDR3 protein: CASSLELAGSSNTGELFF

J gene: TRBJ2-2
D gene: TRBD1
V gene: TRBV2
clone size: .
CDR3 DNA: TGTGCCAGCAGTAAACAGGGGAGCGCCGGGGAGCTGTTTTTT
CDR3 protein: CASSKQGSAGELFF

J gene: TRBJ2-7
D gene: TRBD1
V gene: TRBV28
clone size: .
CDR3 DNA: TGTGCCAGCAGTTTATGGGGACAGAGCTCCTACGAGCAGTACTTC
CDR3 protein: CASSLWGQSSYEQYF